The 3 T cell receptor beta chains below were found in one sample sequenced in a study of early stage breast cancer tumors. Measured with immunoSEQ multiplex PCR; TCRdb has only the in-frame clones, and not every one. The sample lists over 11,000 clones, 70% to 80% occurring once. Sequenced material: normal breast tissue next to the tumor. The receptor set was obtained from a person aged 45 to 59 with breast cancer.

This clone was seen once. V is TRBV9 and J is TRBJ2-3; no clear D. Trimming stripped 0 bases from V and 6 bases from J, with 14 bases between. CDR3 length equals 15 residues. The germline CDR1 and CDR2 sequences are SGDLS and YYNGEE. The CDR3 is CASSVATQSADTQYF. In DNA form, the CDR3 reads TGTGCCAGCAGCGTAGCCACACAATCGGCGGATACGCAGTATTTT. Based on the CDR3 plus reference TRBV9 and TRBJ2-3, the full variable domain is DSGVTQTPKHLITATGQRVTLRCSPRSGDLSVYWYQQSLDQGLQFLIQYYNGEERAKGNILERFSAQQFPDLHSELNLSSLELGDSALYFCASSVATQSADTQYFGPGTRLTVL.

This chain links TRBV29-1 with TRBJ1-1; 10 positions match TRBD1. In germline, CDR1 is SQVTM, CDR2 ANQGSEA. The trim removed 5 bases at V and 10 bases at J, leaving 13 bases unmatched. The CDR3 has 14 residues. CDR3 sequence: CSVIRDRGVPRAFF. In nucleotides, the CDR3 is TGCAGCGTTATCCGGGACAGGGGTGTCCCGAGAGCTTTCTTT.

The chain couples TRBV9 to TRBJ1-6; D uncertain. Looked up from germline, CDR1 is SGDLS and CDR2 is YYNGEE. The CDR3 is 19 residues long. Trimming took off 3 bases at V and 9 bases at J, with 28 bases between the two ends. The CDR3 region is CASSATLSLGGPGGSPLHF. CDR3 coding DNA: TGTGCCAGCAGCGCGACCTTATCCCTCGGTGGGCCCGGAGGTTCACCCCTCCACTTT. The full variable domain, in which reference TRBV9 and TRBJ1-6 provide the parts outside the CDR3, is DSGVTQTPKHLITATGQRVTLRCSPRSGDLSVYWYQQSLDQGLQFLIQYYNGEERAKGNILERFSAQQFPDLHSELNLSSLELGDSALYFCASSATLSLGGPGGSPLHFGNGTRLTVT.